The 25 T cell receptor beta chains reported below all come from one sample, sequenced in a study of STAT3 mutations in large granular lymphocyte leukemia. Their target antigens are unknown. The table came from immunoSEQ multiplex PCR; TCRdb's copy has only in-frame clones and leaves some out. The sample includes 37,000 or so clones, around nine tenths seen only once; the top ten take approximately 0.42%. General study points: Every T-cell large granular lymphocyte leukemia patient had at least one immunodominant TCR beta clonotype.

Sequenced: PBMCs. The origin of the receptors is a human donor with T large granular lymphocyte leukemia. Some clones in this sample may be carry-over from other donors' samples.

The rearrangement uses TRBV7-9 and TRBJ2-3, with 9 bases identical to TRBD2. Germline CDR1 reads SEHNR; CDR2 reads FQNEAQ (reference sequence). This CDR3 contains 14 residues. V shed 4 bases and J 1 base; nucleotides not matched to a gene: 0. CDR3 coding DNA: TGTGCCAGCAGCTCTAGCGGGGGCACAGATACGCAGTATTTT. Translating gives CASSSSGGTDTQYF.

The chain is built from TRBV5-1 and TRBJ1-1; D remains ambiguous. Per the germline V gene, CDR1 is SGHRS and CDR2 is YFSETQ. V dropped 0 bases and J dropped 8 bases, with 11 bases sitting between them. This CDR3 is 13 amino acids long. In nucleotides, the CDR3 is TGCGCCAGCAGCTTGGAGCCAACGAGAGAAGCTTTCTTT. This encodes CASSLEPTREAFF. Looking up the rest from reference TRBV5-1 and TRBJ1-1 gives the full variable domain: KAGVTQTPRYLIKTRGQQVTLSCSPISGHRSVSWYQQTPGQGLQFLFEYFSETQRNKGNFPGRFSGRQFSNSRSEMNVSTLELGDSALYLCASSLEPTREAFFGQGTRLTVV.

The chain employs TRBV11-2 and TRBJ2-5; D call uncertain. Trimming removed 2 bases at V and 5 bases at J, with 9 bases between. The CDR3 is 13 residues long. CDR1 is SGHAT and CDR2 is FQNNGV in the germline V gene. The CDR3: CASSLIRKETQYF. The CDR3, as DNA: TGTGCCAGCAGCTTAATCCGGAAGGAGACCCAGTACTTC.

The chain joins TRBV18 to TRBJ1-4; D not certain. V was shortened by 2 bases and J by 2 bases, with 6 bases between the two germline ends. Per germline, CDR1 KGHSH and CDR2 LQKENI. The length of the CDR3 is 14 residues. CDR3 nucleotide sequence: TGTGCCAGCTCACCATCGGCTACTAATGAAAAACTGTTTTTT. Translated: CASSPSATNEKLFF.

In this sample, this clone turned up once. The chain couples TRBV18 to TRBJ2-3; D might be TRBD2 (5 bases). Between the trimmed V and J ends, which lost 6 bases and 5 bases, there was a span of 9 bases. This CDR3 is 12 amino acids long. Germline V gives CDR1 KGHSH, CDR2 LQKENI. CDR3 DNA sequence: TGTGCCAGCTCCAAGGAGGAAGATACGCAGTATTTT. Translating it yields CASSKEEDTQYF.

The chain carries TRBV6-1 and TRBJ1-6, with D hard to call. V was cut by 0 bases and J by 10 bases, with 10 bases left in between. Germline CDR1 reads MNHNS; CDR2 reads SASEGT. The CDR3 loop spans 14 amino acids. Here the CDR3 reads CASSEAWGLSPLHF. Written as DNA, the CDR3 is TGTGCCAGCAGTGAAGCTTGGGGTTTGTCACCCCTCCACTTT.

This clone was recorded only once. The chain combines TRBV11-3 with TRBJ2-7; D may be TRBD1 (6 bases). Germline CDR1 is SGHNT and CDR2 is YENEEA. The V end lost 0 bases, the J end lost 2 bases, and 11 bases lay between the germline ends. The CDR3 loop spans 15 amino acids. The CDR3 DNA reads TGTGCCAGCAGCTTAGAGCGGACAGACCCCTACGAGCAGTACGTC. Translating gives CASSLERTDPYEQYV.

This rearrangement joins TRBV25-1 to TRBJ1-2; a weak D match, TRBD1 (6 bases). The length of the CDR3 is 14 residues. Germline values: CDR1 MGHDK, CDR2 SYGVNS. Between the trimmed V and J ends, which lost 0 bases and 4 bases, there was a span of 9 bases. The CDR3 sequence is CASSEYTGTYGYTF. CDR3 sequence (DNA): TGTGCCAGCAGTGAATACACAGGGACCTATGGCTACACCTTC.

This clone was picked up a small number of times. V gene TRBV5-6 combines with J gene TRBJ2-2; the D gene could be TRBD1 or TRBD2 (6 bases each). This CDR3 comprises 13 residues. In germline, CDR1 is SGHDT, CDR2 YYEEEE. The V end lost 3 bases, the J end lost 7 bases, and 10 bases lay between the germline ends. The CDR3 region is CASSSRGHGELFF. The CDR3 DNA reads TGTGCCAGCAGCTCTCGGGGGCACGGGGAGCTGTTTTTT.

The gene calls are TRBV5-1 and TRBJ2-2, with unresolved D. Trimming removed 7 bases from V and 2 bases from J, with 3 bases in between. There are 11 residues in the CDR3. Germline-derived CDR1 and CDR2 are SGHRS and YFSETQ. The CDR3 DNA is TGCGCCAGCCATAACACCGGGGAGCTGTTTTTT. It translates to CASHNTGELFF.

The chain recombines TRBV7-2 with TRBJ1-2; the match to TRBD1 covers 9 bases. Unmatched junction bases numbered 9, after V lost 5 bases and J lost 2 bases. The CDR3 loop spans 16 amino acids. Per germline, CDR1 SGHTA and CDR2 FQGNSA. The CDR3, as DNA: TGTGCCAGCAGCCCAACAGGGGGCGCTGTCAACTATGGCTACACCTTC. Residues: CASSPTGGAVNYGYTF.

The chain has TRBV2 and TRBJ1-5; D is unclear. The V end was cut by 5 bases, the J end by 3 bases, with 11 bases between. The germline CDR1 and CDR2 sequences are SNHLY and FYNNEI. The CDR3 totals 14 residues. CDR3 region: CASSRAENNQPQHF. CDR3 sequence (DNA): TGTGCCAGCAGTAGGGCAGAAAACAATCAGCCCCAGCATTTT.

This chain links TRBV30 with TRBJ2-1; TRBD2 is a possible D gene (6 bases). Trimming pared 4 bases from V and 5 bases from J, leaving 15 bases between. The germline gives CDR1 GTSNPN, CDR2 SVGIG (reference sequence). The CDR3 contains 14 residues. The CDR3 region is CAWKPGAGNNEQFF. The CDR3 DNA sequence: TGTGCCTGGAAACCCGGCGCGGGAAACAATGAGCAGTTCTTC.

The chain has TRBV6-5 and TRBJ2-5; D is ambiguous. CDR1 MNHEY and CDR2 SVGAGI come from the germline V gene. The CDR3 length is 13 residues. Trimming stripped 6 bases from V and 2 bases from J, with 10 bases between. The chain's CDR3 is CASRDGGQETQYF. As DNA, the CDR3 is TGTGCCAGCAGGGATGGTGGGCAAGAGACCCAGTACTTC.

The rearrangement uses TRBV6-1 and TRBJ2-1; 9 nucleotides agree with TRBD2. This CDR3 region has 15 residues. Germline values: CDR1 MNHNS, CDR2 SASEGT. V shed 4 bases and J 5 bases; nucleotides not matched to a gene: 6. The CDR3 coding sequence is TGTGCCAGCAGTGTAGCGGGGGCCGGAAACAATGAGCAGTTCTTC. It translates to CASSVAGAGNNEQFF.

This clone was picked up one time. The rearrangement uses TRBV6-6 and TRBJ1-2, with a tentative D call TRBD1 (6 bases). Trimming shortened V by 6 bases and J by 4 bases, and 9 bases separated the two germline ends. Germline V gene lookup returns CDR1 MNHNY and CDR2 SVGAGI (reference sequence). The CDR3 spans 12 residues. The CDR3 reads CASRDSIYGYTF. The CDR3 DNA is TGTGCCAGCAGGGACAGTATCTATGGCTACACCTTC.

The V call is TRBV9, the J call TRBJ2-7, with D unresolved. The germline V gene encodes CDR1 SGDLS and CDR2 YYNGEE. This CDR3 is 15 amino acids long. The germline V and J ends were trimmed by 0 bases and 2 bases, with 12 bases remaining between them. The CDR3 DNA sequence: TGTGCCAGCAGCGTAGGGCTGAGCCAACCCTACGAGCAGTACTTC. The encoded protein is CASSVGLSQPYEQYF.

The gene calls are TRBV2 and TRBJ2-7; D is perhaps TRBD2 (5 bases). The CDR3 is 10 residues long. Between the trimmed V and J ends, which lost 7 bases and 9 bases, there was a span of 10 bases. Germline assignment: CDR1 SNHLY and CDR2 FYNNEI. The CDR3 nucleotides read TGTGCCAGCAAGACCGAGGGGCAGTACTTC. Translation gives CASKTEGQYF.

V is TRBV28 and J is TRBJ2-7; 9 positions match TRBD1. The CDR3 contains 16 residues. After removal of 4 bases from V and 0 bases from J, the junction contained 7 bases not matched to a gene. Germline lookup yields CDR1 MDHEN and CDR2 SYDVKM. CDR3 nucleotides: TGTGCCAGCAGTTCTCCCGGGACAGGGAGCTCCTACGAGCAGTACGTC. It yields the protein CASSSPGTGSSYEQYV.

The rearrangement uses TRBV2 and TRBJ2-5; 13 nucleotides align to TRBD2. J gave up 5 bases and V 7 bases, and 10 bases lay outside the gene matches. This CDR3 has 16 amino acids. Germline lookup yields CDR1 SNHLY and CDR2 FYNNEI. The DNA for the CDR3 is TGTGCCAGCAAAGGGACTAGCGGGGTTATTAGGGAGACCCAGTACTTC. Its protein is CASKGTSGVIRETQYF.

The gene calls are TRBV5-1 and TRBJ2-1; the D gene is possibly TRBD2 (7 bases). Per the germline V gene, CDR1 is SGHRS and CDR2 is YFSETQ. Trimming left V 5 bases short and J 4 bases short, with 13 bases between. This CDR3 contains 14 residues. The CDR3, as DNA: TGCGCCAGCAGTGGGGGGGGGCGGTACAATGAGCAGTTCTTC. Translating it yields CASSGGGRYNEQFF.

The chain is built from TRBV7-2 and TRBJ1-2; TRBD1 might be the D (5 bases). This CDR3 is 16 amino acids long. Trimming shortened V by 6 bases and J by 0 bases, and 17 bases separated the two germline ends. From germline, CDR1 is SGHTA and CDR2 FQGNSA. CDR3 amino acids: CASRFNPGPANYGYTF. The CDR3 nucleotides read TGTGCCAGCAGATTCAATCCGGGACCAGCTAACTATGGCTACACCTTC. The full variable domain, completed using reference TRBV7-2 and TRBJ1-2, is GAGVSQSPSNKVTEKGKDVELRCDPISGHTALYWYRQSLGQGLEFLIYFQGNSAPDKSGLPSDRFSAERTGGSVSTLTIQRTQQEDSAVYLCASRFNPGPANYGYTFGSGTRLTVV.

The genes are TRBV5-1 and TRBJ2-2; no reliable D call. V was clipped by 0 bases and J by 3 bases, with 3 bases between them. The CDR3 has 13 amino acids. Looked up from germline, CDR1 is SGHRS and CDR2 is YFSETQ. CDR3 loop: CASSLGYTGELFF. CDR3 DNA sequence: TGCGCCAGCAGCTTGGGGTACACCGGGGAGCTGTTTTTT.

The V and J genes are TRBV5-6 and TRBJ2-1; D uncertain. The V end was cut by 0 bases, the J end by 6 bases, with 13 bases between. The CDR3 totals 15 residues. Germline V gives CDR1 SGHDT, CDR2 YYEEEE. CDR3 bases: TGTGCCAGCAGCTTGGTTCCTAGTTCTTCCAATGAGCAGTTCTTC. Translating gives CASSLVPSSSNEQFF.

The genes are TRBV29-1 and TRBJ1-1; possibly TRBD1 for D (5 bases). The germline gives CDR1 SQVTM, CDR2 ANQGSEA. Trimming removed 4 bases at V and 3 bases at J, with 9 bases between. CDR3 size: 12 residues. This CDR3 is CSVGGWDTEAFF. CDR3 bases: TGCAGCGTTGGGGGCTGGGACACTGAAGCTTTCTTT.